What follows are 13 T cell receptor beta chains derived from one specimen sequenced in a study of blood T cells in healthy people across ages (dated by TCRdb to between 2015 and 2017). The library was prepared using 5' RACE. Sequencing relied on an Illumina HiSeq 2500. A second roughly 6 to 11 cycle PCR used a sample-barcoded 5' primer and a J-beta primer mix. The public sequencing data were trimmed at Q25 with fastp and processed into clonotypes with MiXCR by TCRdb, which kept only in-frame beta chains. Rows are combined by CDR3 protein, so each entry shows the most common genes and DNA. The sample table records about 1.8 million distinct CDR3 sequences; about 49% of these occur just once. Together, the top ten hold more than 2% of the sample. The sequencing input was blood. The source of these receptors is a woman aged 40 to 55 in good health.

This chain connects TRBV29-1 to TRBJ2-3; D remains unclear. The germline V gene has CDR1 SQVTM and CDR2 ANQGSEA. The CDR3 runs 13 residues. V was pared by 5 bases and J by 2 bases, with 11 bases between. CDR3 sequence: CSVPDGFTDTQYF. In DNA form, the CDR3 reads TGCAGCGTTCCTGACGGCTTCACAGATACGCAGTATTTT.

The chain is built from TRBV6-5 and TRBJ2-3; 7 bases fit TRBD2. Germline CDR1 MNHEY, CDR2 SVGAGI. Trimming cost V 5 bases and J 3 bases; bases outside gene matches: 11. The CDR3 consists of 16 residues. The CDR3, as DNA: TGTGCCAGCAGTACCACCCTAGCGGAGGGGACAGATACGCAGTATTTT. This translates into CASSTTLAEGTDTQYF.

For the CDR3, the DNA is TGTGCCAGCAGTTTTTTCTCCGCAGATACGCAGTATTTT. Translation gives CASSFFSADTQYF. The chain is built from TRBV27 and TRBJ2-3; no firm D call. This CDR3 has 13 amino acids. CDR1 is MNHEY, CDR2 SMNVEV, per germline (reference sequence). V lost 3 bases to trimming and J lost 4 bases, with 8 bases between them.

For the CDR3, the DNA is TGTTGCAGCAGAACACCACGCACAAACTATGGCTACACCTTC. This translates into CCSRTPRTNYGYTF. The V call is TRBV6-5, the J call TRBJ1-2; no firm D call. CDR3 length equals 14 residues. Germline values: CDR1 MNHEY, CDR2 SVGAGI.

The chain uses TRBV5-4 and TRBJ2-5, with D tentatively TRBD2 (6 bases). V lost 3 bases and J lost 4, with 16 bases in between. Germline V gene data show CDR1 as SGHNT and CDR2 as YYREEE (reference sequence). The CDR3 consists of 15 residues. CDR3 residues: CASSSPRLDSETQYF. DNA for the CDR3: TGTGCCAGCAGCTCCCCCCGACTAGATTCAGAGACCCAGTACTTC.

The chain links TRBV9 to TRBJ2-7; D may match TRBD1 or TRBD2 (5 bases each). The CDR3 totals 15 residues. The germline CDR1 and CDR2 sequences are SGDLS and YYNGEE. Trimming took off 0 bases at V and 5 bases at J, with 15 bases between the two ends. For the CDR3, the DNA is TGTGCCAGCAGCGTAGGAGGGGCGGACAAGAACGAGCAGTACTTC. Translated, it gives CASSVGGADKNEQYF.

On this clonotype: A junction boundary mismatches the germline segment, possibly from a read error. The gene calls are TRBV10-3 and TRBJ1-1, with D possibly matching TRBD1 (6 bases). Germline V gives CDR1 ENHRY, CDR2 SYGVKD. This CDR3 region has 13 residues. This CDR3 reads CAITTGMNTEAFF. The CDR3 nucleotides are TGCGCCATCACGACAGGTATGAACACTGAAGCTTTCTTT.

The chain combines TRBV18 with TRBJ2-1; 12 nucleotides agree with TRBD2. V lost 0 bases and J lost 5; bases outside the gene matches: 2. Germline V lookup: CDR1 KGHSH, CDR2 LQKENI. This CDR3 is built from 16 residues. The CDR3 loop reads CASSPPLAGGHNEQFF. The CDR3, as DNA: TGTGCCAGCTCACCACCACTAGCGGGGGGCCACAATGAGCAGTTCTTC.

Comments on this clonotype: An end of the junction does not agree with germline; a read error may underlie this. DNA of the CDR3: TGTGCCGGCAGCCAAGTTGGGGGTAGCACAGATACGCAGTATTTT. It is translated as CAGSQVGGSTDTQYF. J is TRBJ2-3 and V is TRBV14, with D perhaps matching TRBD1 or TRBD2 (5 bases each). Germline values: CDR1 SGHDN, CDR2 FVKESK. This CDR3 is built from 15 residues.

V usage is TRBV7-9 and J usage is TRBJ2-5; D may be TRBD2 (5 bases). Trimming shortened V by 11 bases and J by 2 bases, and 9 bases separated the two germline ends. The CDR3 extends over 11 amino acids. CDR1 and CDR2 from the germline V gene are SEHNR and FQNEAQ (reference sequence). The CDR3 DNA is TGTGCCTGCCGGGGACAAGAGACCCAGTACTTC. Its protein product is CACRGQETQYF.

This chain joins TRBV11-2 and TRBJ2-3; TRBD2 matches at 7 bases. The CDR3 spans 16 residues. V gave up 5 bases and J gave up 3 bases; unmatched junction bases: 11. CDR1 is SGHAT, CDR2 FQNNGV, per germline. The CDR3 loop reads CASSQKAGPWTDTQYF. The CDR3 DNA follows: TGTGCCAGCAGCCAAAAAGCGGGGCCATGGACAGATACGCAGTATTTT.

The chain has TRBV20-1 and TRBJ2-1; TRBD1 matches 10 bases. The CDR3 contains 13 residues. V dropped 4 bases and J dropped 9; count of bases not matched to a gene: 6. Germline values: CDR1 DFQATT, CDR2 SNEGSKA (reference sequence). The CDR3 DNA is TGCAGTGCTACCCGGGACAGGGGAGTTGAGCAGTTCTTC. Translation gives CSATRDRGVEQFF.

The V gene is TRBV7-2, the J gene TRBJ2-7; no firm D call. V lost 2 bases and J lost 5, with 10 bases in between. The CDR3 runs 13 residues. Germline V CDR1 and CDR2: SGHTA, FQGNSA. CDR3 sequence: CASSLPTVHEQYF. The DNA of the CDR3 is TGTGCCAGCAGCTTACCTACGGTCCACGAGCAGTACTTC. Full variable domain (remainder filled in from reference TRBV7-2 and TRBJ2-7): GAGVSQSPSNKVTEKGKDVELRCDPISGHTALYWYRQSLGQGLEFLIYFQGNSAPDKSGLPSDRFSAERTGGSVSTLTIQRTQQEDSAVYLCASSLPTVHEQYFGPGTRLTVT.